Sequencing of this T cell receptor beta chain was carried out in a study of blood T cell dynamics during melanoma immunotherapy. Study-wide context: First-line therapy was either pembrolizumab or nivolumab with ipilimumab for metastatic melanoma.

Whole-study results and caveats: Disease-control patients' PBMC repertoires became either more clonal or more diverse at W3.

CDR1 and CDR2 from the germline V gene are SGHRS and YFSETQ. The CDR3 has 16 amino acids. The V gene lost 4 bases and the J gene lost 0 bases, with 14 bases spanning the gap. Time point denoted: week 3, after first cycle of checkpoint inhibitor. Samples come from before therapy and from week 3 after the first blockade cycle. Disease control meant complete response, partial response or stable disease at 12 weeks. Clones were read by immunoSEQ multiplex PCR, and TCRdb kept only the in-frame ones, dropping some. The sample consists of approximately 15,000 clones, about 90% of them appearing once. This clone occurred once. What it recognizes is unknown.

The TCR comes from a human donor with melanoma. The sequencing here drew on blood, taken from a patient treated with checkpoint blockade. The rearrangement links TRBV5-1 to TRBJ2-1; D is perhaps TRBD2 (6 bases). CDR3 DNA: TGCGCCAGCAGCCCGGGCGGGGCGAGCTCCTACAATGAGCAGTTCTTC. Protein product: CASSPGGASSYNEQFF.